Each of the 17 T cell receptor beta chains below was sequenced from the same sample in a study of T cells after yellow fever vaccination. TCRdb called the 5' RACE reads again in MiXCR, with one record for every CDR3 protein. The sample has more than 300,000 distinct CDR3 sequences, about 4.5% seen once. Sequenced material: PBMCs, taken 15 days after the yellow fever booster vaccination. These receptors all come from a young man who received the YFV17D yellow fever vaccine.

CDR3 amino acids: CASSFTQGLRTGELFF. CDR3 DNA sequence: TGCGCCAGCAGCTTTACACAGGGACTTAGGACCGGGGAGCTGTTTTTT. The chain couples TRBV5-1 to TRBJ2-2; D may correspond to TRBD1 or TRBD2 (6 bases each). V was pared by 2 bases and J by 5 bases, with 16 bases between. The CDR3 has 16 amino acids. Germline V gene data show CDR1 as SGHRS and CDR2 as YFSETQ.

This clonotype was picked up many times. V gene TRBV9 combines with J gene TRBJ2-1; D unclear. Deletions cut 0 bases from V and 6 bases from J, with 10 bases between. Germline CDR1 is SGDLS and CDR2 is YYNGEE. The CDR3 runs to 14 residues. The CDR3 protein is CASSVEVSPNEQFF. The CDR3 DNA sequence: TGTGCCAGCAGCGTAGAGGTCAGTCCCAATGAGCAGTTCTTC.

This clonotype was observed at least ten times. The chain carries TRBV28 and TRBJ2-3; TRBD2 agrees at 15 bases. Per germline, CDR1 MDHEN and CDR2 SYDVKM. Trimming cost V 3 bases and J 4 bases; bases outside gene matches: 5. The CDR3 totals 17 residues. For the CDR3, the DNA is TGTGCCAGCAGTTTGGGACTAGCGGGGGGTGAGTCAGATACGCAGTATTTT. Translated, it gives CASSLGLAGGESDTQYF.

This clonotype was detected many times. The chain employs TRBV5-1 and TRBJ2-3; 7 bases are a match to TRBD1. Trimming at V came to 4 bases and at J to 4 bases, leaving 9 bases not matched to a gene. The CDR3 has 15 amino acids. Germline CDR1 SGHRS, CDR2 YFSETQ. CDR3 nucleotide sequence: TGCGCCAGCAGCCGGGGACAGACAGACGCAGATACGCAGTATTTT. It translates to CASSRGQTDADTQYF.

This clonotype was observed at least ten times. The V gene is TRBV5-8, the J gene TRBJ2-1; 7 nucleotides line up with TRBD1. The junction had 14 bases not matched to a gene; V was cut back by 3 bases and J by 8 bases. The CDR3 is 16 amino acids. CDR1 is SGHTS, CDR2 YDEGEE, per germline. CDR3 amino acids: CASSYVVQGQKDEQFF. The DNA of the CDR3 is TGTGCCAGCAGCTATGTGGTACAGGGGCAGAAGGATGAGCAGTTCTTC.

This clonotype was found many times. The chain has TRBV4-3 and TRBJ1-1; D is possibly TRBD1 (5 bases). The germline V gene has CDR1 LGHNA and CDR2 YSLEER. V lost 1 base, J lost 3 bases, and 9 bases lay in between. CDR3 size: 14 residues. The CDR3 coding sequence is TGCGCCAGCAGCCAAGGGGACGGCTACACTGAAGCTTTCTTT. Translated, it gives CASSQGDGYTEAFF.

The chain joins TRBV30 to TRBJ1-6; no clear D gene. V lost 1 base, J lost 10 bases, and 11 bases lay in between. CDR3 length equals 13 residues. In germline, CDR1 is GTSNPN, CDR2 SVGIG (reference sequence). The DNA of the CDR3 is TGTGCCTGGAGTGAGGGTTTAGAATCACCCCTCCACTTT. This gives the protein CAWSEGLESPLHF.

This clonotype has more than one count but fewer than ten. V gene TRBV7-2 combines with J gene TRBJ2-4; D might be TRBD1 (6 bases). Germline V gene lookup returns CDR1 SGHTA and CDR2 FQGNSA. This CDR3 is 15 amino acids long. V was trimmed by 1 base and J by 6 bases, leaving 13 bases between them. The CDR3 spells CASSLEWGRGNIQYF. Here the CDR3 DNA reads TGTGCCAGCAGCTTAGAGTGGGGCAGGGGAAACATTCAGTACTTC.

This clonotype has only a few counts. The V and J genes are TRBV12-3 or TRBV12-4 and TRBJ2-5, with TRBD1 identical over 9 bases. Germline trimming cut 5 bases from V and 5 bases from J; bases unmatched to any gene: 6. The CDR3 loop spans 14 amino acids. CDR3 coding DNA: TGTGCCAGCAGTACACAGGGGGCGGGTGAGACCCAGTACTTC. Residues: CASSTQGAGETQYF.

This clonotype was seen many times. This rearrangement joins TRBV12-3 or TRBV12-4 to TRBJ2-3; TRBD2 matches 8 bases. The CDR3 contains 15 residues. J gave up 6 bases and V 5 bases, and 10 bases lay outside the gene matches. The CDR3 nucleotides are TGTGCCAGCAGTCCGCCGGGGGGGCGCAGTGATACGCAGTATTTT. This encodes CASSPPGGRSDTQYF.

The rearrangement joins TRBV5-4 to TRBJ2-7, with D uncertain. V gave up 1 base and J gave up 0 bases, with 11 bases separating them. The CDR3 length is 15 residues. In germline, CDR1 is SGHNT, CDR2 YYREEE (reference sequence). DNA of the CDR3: TGTGCCAGCAGCTTGTCGGGTCCGAGCTCCTACGAGCAGTACTTC. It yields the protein CASSLSGPSSYEQYF.

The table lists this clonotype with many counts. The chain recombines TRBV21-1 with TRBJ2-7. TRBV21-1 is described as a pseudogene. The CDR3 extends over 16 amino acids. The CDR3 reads CASSKRSAVPFNEQYV. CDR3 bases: TGTGCCAGCAGCAAGAGGTCGGCGGTTCCCTTCAACGAGCAGTACGTC.

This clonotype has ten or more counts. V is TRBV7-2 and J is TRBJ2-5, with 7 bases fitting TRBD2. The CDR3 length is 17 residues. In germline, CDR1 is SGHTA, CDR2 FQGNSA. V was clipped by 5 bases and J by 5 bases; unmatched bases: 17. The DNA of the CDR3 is TGTGCCAGCAGCCGGATGTTGTTGACGGGGGGAGGGGAGACCCAGTACTTC. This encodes CASSRMLLTGGGETQYF.

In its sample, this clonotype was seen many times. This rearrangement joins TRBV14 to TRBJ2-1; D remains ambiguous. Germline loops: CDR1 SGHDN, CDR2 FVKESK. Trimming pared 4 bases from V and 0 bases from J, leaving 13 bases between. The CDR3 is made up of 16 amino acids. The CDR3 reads CASSPRLGSSYNEQFF. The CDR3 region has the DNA TGTGCCAGCAGCCCCCGTTTAGGTAGCTCCTACAATGAGCAGTTCTTC.

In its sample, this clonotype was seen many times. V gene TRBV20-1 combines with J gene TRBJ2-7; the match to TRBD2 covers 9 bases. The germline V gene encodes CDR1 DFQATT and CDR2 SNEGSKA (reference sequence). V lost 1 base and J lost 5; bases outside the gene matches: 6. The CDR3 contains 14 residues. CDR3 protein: CSARAGLAAHEQYF. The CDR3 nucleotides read TGCAGTGCTAGAGCGGGACTAGCAGCTCACGAGCAGTACTTC.

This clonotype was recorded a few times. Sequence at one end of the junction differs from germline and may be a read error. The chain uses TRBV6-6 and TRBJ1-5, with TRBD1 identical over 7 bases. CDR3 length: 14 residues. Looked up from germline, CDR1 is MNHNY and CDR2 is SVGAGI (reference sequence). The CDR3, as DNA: TGTGCCAGCAGCAACTCAGGGGGGGATCAGCCCCTGCATTTT. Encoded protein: CASSNSGGDQPLHF.

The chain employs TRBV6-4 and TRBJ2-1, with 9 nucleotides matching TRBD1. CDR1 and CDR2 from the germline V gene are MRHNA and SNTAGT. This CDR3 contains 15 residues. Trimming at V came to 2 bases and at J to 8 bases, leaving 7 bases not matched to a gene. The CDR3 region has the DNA TGTGCCAGCAGTGACCGGACAGGGGCAATCGATGAGCAGTTCTTC. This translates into CASSDRTGAIDEQFF.